This T cell receptor beta chain was recorded in a study of cytomegalovirus exposure and HLA in healthy donors. Looked up from germline, CDR1 is DFQATT and CDR2 is SNEGSKA (reference sequence). The length of the CDR3 is 10 residues. V lost 1 base and J lost 7, with 5 bases in between. The PCR was carried out with 60 Vbeta primers and 13 Jbeta primers. TCRdb's table, derived via immunoSEQ multiplex PCR, lists solely in-frame clones and lacks some. The sample has roughly 140,000 clones, more than 65% seen once. The sequenced sample consisted of PBMCs. V and J are TRBV20-1 and TRBJ2-7; D not certain. The receptor comes from a middle-aged man in good health and CMV-seropositive. The CDR3, as DNA: TGCAGTGCTAGAGGCTATGAGCAGTACTTC. It yields the protein CSARGYEQYF.